This T cell receptor beta chain stems from a study of prognosis after radiotherapy for stage I lung cancer. Two rounds of multiplex PCR amplified TCR beta CDR3 from genomic DNA. It was primers specific to each TRBV and TRBJ gene that first-round PCR used. TCRdb used MiXCR to reprocess the multiplex PCR reads, holding one entry per CDR3 protein. The sample records 30,000 to 40,000 distinct CDR3 sequences, approximately 35% being singletons. This clonotype showed up just once. Its antigen is currently unknown. At one end the junction does not follow the germline gene, possibly because of a read error. Findings and limits, study-wide: Gene usage, both TRBV and TRBJ, reportedly differed between patients with metastases and patients without them.

The germline CDR1 and CDR2 sequences are LGHDT and YNNKEL (reference sequence). The CDR3 runs 15 residues. Sequenced material: PBMCs, taken before or after stereotactic body radiation therapy (not recorded which). The chain links TRBV3-1 to TRBJ2-7, with D unclear. The receptor was derived from a donor aged 50 or older with non-small cell lung cancer. The CDR3 bases are TGTGCCAGCAACCAAGGAAGTTCTTGTGTGTACGAGCAGTACTTC. It specifies CASNQGSSCVYEQYF.